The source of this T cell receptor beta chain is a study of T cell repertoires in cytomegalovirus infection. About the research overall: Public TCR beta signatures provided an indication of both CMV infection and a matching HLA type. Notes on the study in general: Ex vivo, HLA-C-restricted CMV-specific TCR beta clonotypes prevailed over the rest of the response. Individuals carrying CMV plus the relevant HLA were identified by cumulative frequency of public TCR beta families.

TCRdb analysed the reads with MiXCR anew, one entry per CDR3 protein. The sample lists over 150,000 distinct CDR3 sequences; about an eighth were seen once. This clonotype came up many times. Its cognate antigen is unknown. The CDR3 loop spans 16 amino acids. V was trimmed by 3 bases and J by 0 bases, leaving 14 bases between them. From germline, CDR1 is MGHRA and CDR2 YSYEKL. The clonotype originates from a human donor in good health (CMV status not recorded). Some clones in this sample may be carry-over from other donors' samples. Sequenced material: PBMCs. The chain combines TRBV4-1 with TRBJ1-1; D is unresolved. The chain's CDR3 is CASSHALTDMNTEAFF. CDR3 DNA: TGCGCCAGCAGCCATGCGTTAACAGATATGAACACTGAAGCTTTCTTT.